This passage covers 21 T cell receptor beta chains from one sample sequenced in a study of OX40 agonist ivuxolimab in advanced cancers. The assay was immunoSEQ multiplex PCR, and TCRdb's table has in-frame clones only and misses some. The sample lists tens of thousands of clones, roughly nine tenths occurring once. The sequenced sample was CD4+ or CD8+ T cells sorted from blood, obtained in a trial of the OX40 agonist ivuxolimab. Source of these receptors: an adult with an advanced solid tumor such as melanoma, head and neck, liver or kidney cancer.

The chain is built from TRBV19 and TRBJ2-7; 7 positions agree with TRBD2. With V trimmed by 3 bases and J by 2 bases, 4 bases remained unmatched. Looked up from germline, CDR1 is LNHDA and CDR2 is SQIVND (reference sequence). The CDR3 has 14 amino acids. The CDR3: CASSMGEGPYEQYF. CDR3 bases: TGTGCCAGTAGTATGGGGGAGGGACCCTACGAGCAGTACTTC.

The chain combines TRBV5-1 with TRBJ2-3; no firm D call. The CDR3 is 15 amino acids. CDR1 and CDR2 (germline): SGHRS, YFSETQ. Trimming removed 2 bases at V and 0 bases at J, with 10 bases between. The DNA of the CDR3 is TGCGCCAGCAGCTTCCGTGCACCTAGCACAGATACGCAGTATTTT. Translation gives CASSFRAPSTDTQYF.

The chain employs TRBV27 and TRBJ2-1; D possibly uses TRBD1 or TRBD2 (6 bases each). Trimming removed 1 base from V and 13 bases from J, with 20 bases in between. There are 15 residues in the CDR3. Germline V gives CDR1 MNHEY, CDR2 SMNVEV (reference sequence). The DNA for the CDR3 is TGTGCCAGCAGTTTATTTCCGGGGAGTGGGGGGCATCAGTTCTTC. Amino acid sequence: CASSLFPGSGGHQFF.

The chain has TRBV6-5 and TRBJ2-5, with a possible D match to TRBD2 (5 bases). The tail of the sequence fits TRBJ2-7 better, so the J call may be wrong. The CDR3 is 14 amino acids. Germline CDR1 and CDR2: MNHEY and SVGAGI. CDR3: CASSYSMGAYEQYF. DNA of the CDR3: TGTGCCAGCAGTTACTCGATGGGAGCCTACGAGCAGTACTTC.

In DNA form, the CDR3 reads TGTGCCAGCAGTCCCGGACAGCGGAACACTGAAGCTTTCTTT. Translating gives CASSPGQRNTEAFF. The rearrangement links TRBV27 to TRBJ1-1; tentative D call: TRBD1 (6 bases). There are 14 residues in the CDR3. Trimming left V 5 bases short and J 1 base short, with 11 bases between. The germline gives CDR1 MNHEY, CDR2 SMNVEV (reference sequence).

V is TRBV5-6 and J is TRBJ2-2; D unresolved. This CDR3 is built from 16 residues. Trimming left V 4 bases short and J 0 bases short, with 13 bases between. CDR1 is SGHDT, CDR2 YYEEEE, per germline. For the CDR3, the DNA is TGTGCCAGCAGCCCCTCCCTGACATCGAACACCGGGGAGCTGTTTTTT. Residues: CASSPSLTSNTGELFF.

The rearrangement joins TRBV19 to TRBJ1-2; 7 bases align to TRBD1. Losses at the gene ends were 1 base for V and 8 bases for J; bases not matched to a gene: 13. The CDR3 loop spans 16 amino acids. Germline CDR1 reads LNHDA; CDR2 reads SQIVND (reference sequence). The CDR3 DNA reads TGTGCCAGTAGTATAGCCTCTCAGGGGGGCGCGGGCGGCTACACCTTC. This gives the protein CASSIASQGGAGGYTF.

V gene TRBV5-4 combines with J gene TRBJ2-5; 7 bases are shared with TRBD1. There are 13 residues in the CDR3. The J segment lost 11 bases and the V segment lost 3 bases, leaving 10 bases of the junction unmatched. CDR1 SGHNT and CDR2 YYREEE come from the germline V gene (reference sequence). The CDR3 DNA is TGTGCCAGCAGCTCAGAGGACAGGAAGCGGCAGTACTTC. As protein: CASSSEDRKRQYF.

The chain uses TRBV28 and TRBJ1-2, with D perhaps TRBD1 (5 bases). Germline V gene lookup returns CDR1 MDHEN and CDR2 SYDVKM. Trimming stripped 5 bases from V and 3 bases from J, with 13 bases between. CDR3 size: 14 residues. The CDR3 bases are TGTGCCAGCAGTCTCGACAGATCTCACTATGGCTACACCTTC. Translated, it gives CASSLDRSHYGYTF.

The V and J genes are TRBV5-4 and TRBJ2-7; the D gene is possibly TRBD1 (6 bases). Germline-derived CDR1 and CDR2 are SGHNT and YYREEE (reference sequence). The CDR3 sequence is 14 residues long. Trimming removed 3 bases from V and 4 bases from J, with 14 bases in between. CDR3 nucleotide sequence: TGTGCCAGCAGCTCGACAGGCAGTAAATACGAGCAGTACTTC. Protein product: CASSSTGSKYEQYF.

This rearrangement joins TRBV4-1 to TRBJ2-5; D might be TRBD2 (6 bases). Germline V lookup: CDR1 MGHRA, CDR2 YSYEKL. Trimming removed 1 base at V and 2 bases at J, with 11 bases between. This CDR3 spans 15 amino acids. The CDR3 DNA sequence: TGCGCCAGCAGCCAAGTGACGGGGGTACAAGAGACCCAGTACTTC. Its translation is CASSQVTGVQETQYF.

The chain recombines TRBV6-1 with TRBJ2-5; tentative D call: TRBD2 (6 bases). V was trimmed by 1 base and J by 12 bases, leaving 21 bases between them. This CDR3 spans 15 amino acids. Germline V CDR1 and CDR2: MNHNS, SASEGT. CDR3 DNA: TGTGCCAGCAGTGAAGAGGGGACTCGGACCTCAACCGAGTACTTC. It encodes CASSEEGTRTSTEYF.

The V call is TRBV19, the J call TRBJ2-1, with 8 bases fitting TRBD2. Germline CDR1 is LNHDA and CDR2 is SQIVND (reference sequence). V dropped 3 bases and J dropped 8; count of bases not matched to a gene: 9. The CDR3 runs 15 residues. The CDR3 DNA is TGTGCCAGTAGTATCTGGAGCGGGAGAGCCCATGAGCAGTTCTTC. It is translated as CASSIWSGRAHEQFF.

This clone was counted only a few times. J is TRBJ1-2 and V is TRBV4-3; D is uncertain. The CDR3 is 17 amino acids. V was shortened by 1 base and J by 3 bases, with 18 bases between the two germline ends. From germline, CDR1 is LGHNA and CDR2 YSLEER. CDR3: CASSQVVGAGTYYGYTF. Here the CDR3 DNA reads TGCGCCAGCAGCCAAGTCGTAGGTGCGGGAACGTACTATGGCTACACCTTC.

This clone was seen only once. V usage is TRBV28 and J usage is TRBJ2-1; TRBD2 is a possible D gene (6 bases). The CDR3 runs 16 residues. CDR1 is MDHEN, CDR2 SYDVKM, per germline. V was trimmed by 6 bases and J by 7 bases, leaving 22 bases between them. CDR3: CASREGPVLVGNEQFF. Here the CDR3 DNA reads TGTGCCAGCAGGGAGGGTCCCGTTCTCGTGGGGAATGAGCAGTTCTTC. Drawing the rest from reference TRBV28 and TRBJ2-1, the complete variable domain is DVKVTQSSRYLVKRTGEKVFLECVQDMDHENMFWYRQDPGLGLRLIYFSYDVKMKEKGDIPEGYSVSREKKERFSLILESASTNQTSMYLCASREGPVLVGNEQFFGPGTRLTVL.

The chain couples TRBV9 to TRBJ2-3; D possibly uses TRBD1 or TRBD2 (5 bases each). V was cut by 4 bases and J by 6 bases, with 15 bases left in between. Germline V CDR1 and CDR2: SGDLS, YYNGEE. The CDR3 loop spans 14 amino acids. CDR3 coding DNA: TGTGCCAGCAGCTCTCCGTCGGGGCCGGATACGCAGTATTTT. Translated: CASSSPSGPDTQYF.

The V gene is TRBV6-1, the J gene TRBJ2-7; TRBD2 matches 9 bases. CDR3 length equals 15 residues. Trimming cost V 7 bases and J 2 bases; bases outside gene matches: 9. Germline CDR1 is MNHNS and CDR2 is SASEGT. CDR3 region: CASTKESGGPYEQYF. The CDR3 nucleotides are TGTGCCAGCACGAAAGAAAGCGGGGGGCCCTACGAGCAGTACTTC.

The V and J genes are TRBV7-9 and TRBJ2-7; 8 bases are shared with TRBD1. Germline CDR1 reads SEHNR; CDR2 reads FQNEAQ (reference sequence). Unmatched junction bases numbered 12, after V lost 6 bases and J lost 5 bases. The CDR3 consists of 15 residues. CDR3 DNA: TGTGCCAGCAGTCCCCCAGGGGGCGCTGTCCACGAGCAGTACTTC. Translation: CASSPPGGAVHEQYF.

The CDR3, as DNA: TGTGCCAGCAGTCCGGACGCTATGGGGGGGAACTCCTACAATGAGCAGTTCTTC. It yields the protein CASSPDAMGGNSYNEQFF. The chain has TRBV28 and TRBJ2-1; TRBD2 aligns across 7 bases. Germline V gives CDR1 MDHEN, CDR2 SYDVKM. The CDR3 spans 18 residues. The V and J ends lost 5 bases and 0 bases, in that order; junction bases with no gene match: 13.

This chain joins TRBV11-2 and TRBJ2-7; D possibly corresponds to TRBD1 (5 bases). The CDR3 spans 13 residues. Trimming cost V 5 bases and J 5 bases, with 13 bases left between them. Germline V gene sequence: CDR1 SGHAT, CDR2 FQNNGV. DNA of the CDR3: TGTGCCAGCAGCCCCCGACAGTGGCACGAGCAGTACGTC. Residues: CASSPRQWHEQYV.

This clone is a singleton in its sample. The chain joins TRBV6-5 to TRBJ2-1, with 8 bases fitting TRBD2. The CDR3 is 15 amino acids. Germline lookup yields CDR1 MNHEY and CDR2 SVGAGI. Trimming cost V 6 bases and J 4 bases; bases outside gene matches: 8. As DNA, the CDR3 is TGTGCCAGCAGGCCCGGACTAGCAGAATACAATGAGCAGTTCTTC. Residues: CASRPGLAEYNEQFF.